Listed here are 29 T cell receptor beta chains from one sample, sequenced in a study of T cell changes during pregnancy in multiple sclerosis. Sequenced by immunoSEQ multiplex PCR; TCRdb stores in-frame clones only, minus some. This sample yields tens of thousands of clones, of which 91% are seen a single time; around 1.8% belongs to the top ten. Source: peripheral blood, taken after pregnancy. The receptors come from a female donor in good health, enrolled as a control in a pregnancy study.

In the case of this clone: Other DNA sequences in this specimen translate into the identical CDR3. The chain combines TRBV5-1 with TRBJ1-2; D perhaps matches TRBD1 (5 bases). CDR1 and CDR2 from the germline V gene are SGHRS and YFSETQ. The CDR3 is 11 amino acids. Trimming left V 3 bases short and J 5 bases short, with 5 bases between. CDR3 nucleotides: TGCGCCAGCAGCTCAGGGTATGGCTACACCTTC. The encoded protein is CASSSGYGYTF.

The rearrangement joins TRBV5-4 to TRBJ2-5; 12 nucleotides line up with TRBD2. The CDR3 covers 18 residues. The germline CDR1 and CDR2 sequences are SGHNT and YYREEE (reference sequence). With 4 bases clipped from V and 0 bases from J, the junction kept 10 bases outside the gene matches. This CDR3 reads CASSPGTSGGHYQETQYF. CDR3 bases: TGTGCCAGCAGCCCGGGAACTAGCGGGGGGCACTACCAAGAGACCCAGTACTTC.

This clone was recorded only once. The chain has TRBV7-9 and TRBJ1-6, with D possibly TRBD1 on 6 matching bases. Germline values: CDR1 SEHNR, CDR2 FQNEAQ (reference sequence). Trimming cost V 5 bases and J 0 bases, with 14 bases left between them. The length of the CDR3 is 17 residues. The CDR3 region has the DNA TGTGCCAGCAGCCGCACCACAGGGAACTCCTATAATTCACCCCTCCACTTT. Residues: CASSRTTGNSYNSPLHF.

The chain links TRBV7-2 to TRBJ2-1, with 7 bases lining up with TRBD2. In germline, CDR1 is SGHTA, CDR2 FQGNSA. There are 16 residues in the CDR3. With 5 bases clipped from V and 7 bases from J, the junction kept 14 bases outside the gene matches. The CDR3 sequence: CASSEQRGDFGNEQFF. CDR3 DNA: TGTGCCAGCAGCGAACAGCGGGGTGATTTTGGGAATGAGCAGTTCTTC.

This clone was seen a handful of times. This chain uses TRBV14 with TRBJ1-2; D might be TRBD1 (5 bases). The CDR3 has 14 residues. Trimming took off 0 bases at V and 8 bases at J, with 13 bases between the two ends. The germline CDR1 and CDR2 sequences are SGHDN and FVKESK. CDR3 loop: CASSQDGRRGGYTF. The CDR3 region has the DNA TGTGCCAGCAGCCAAGACGGGAGGAGGGGCGGCTACACCTTC.

The CDR3 is CASSTRQGGSPLHF. Written as DNA, the CDR3 is TGTGCCAGTAGTACTCGACAGGGGGGTTCACCCCTCCACTTT. The chain has TRBV19 and TRBJ1-6; 9 nucleotides line up with TRBD1. This CDR3 has 14 amino acids. CDR1 and CDR2 (germline): LNHDA, SQIVND (reference sequence). The trim removed 4 bases at V and 9 bases at J, leaving 4 bases unmatched.

The chain joins TRBV29-1 to TRBJ1-1, with 11 bases matching TRBD1. Looked up from germline, CDR1 is SQVTM and CDR2 is ANQGSEA. The CDR3 contains 14 residues. The trim removed 6 bases at V and 1 base at J, leaving 4 bases unmatched. The CDR3 DNA reads TGCAGCGTGGGACAGGGGGTTGAGAACACTGAAGCTTTCTTT. It translates to CSVGQGVENTEAFF.

V is TRBV9 and J is TRBJ2-1; TRBD2 matches at 8 bases. This CDR3 comprises 14 residues. V lost 4 bases, J lost 5 bases, and 5 bases stayed unmatched. The V gene's germline CDR1 is SGDLS and CDR2 YYNGEE. CDR3 amino acids: CASSPGGWDNEQFF. CDR3 in DNA: TGTGCCAGCAGCCCGGGAGGGTGGGACAATGAGCAGTTCTTC. The full variable domain, completed using reference TRBV9 and TRBJ2-1, is DSGVTQTPKHLITATGQRVTLRCSPRSGDLSVYWYQQSLDQGLQFLIQYYNGEERAKGNILERFSAQQFPDLHSELNLSSLELGDSALYFCASSPGGWDNEQFFGPGTRLTVL.

The chain joins TRBV5-1 to TRBJ1-4; D unclear. Per germline, CDR1 SGHRS and CDR2 YFSETQ. Trimming took 0 bases from V and 10 from J, leaving 13 bases between them. This CDR3 spans 14 amino acids. The CDR3 protein is CASSLVGPERKLFF. CDR3 bases: TGCGCCAGCAGCTTGGTCGGCCCGGAGAGAAAACTGTTTTTT.

The genes are TRBV7-8 and TRBJ2-5; 8 bases line up with TRBD1. There are 14 residues in the CDR3. Germline CDR1 reads SGHVS; CDR2 reads FQNEAQ. Trimming took 4 bases from V and 5 from J; bases not matched to a gene: 6. In DNA form, the CDR3 reads TGTGCCAGCAGCTCATCAGGGGGCGGGGAGACCCAGTACTTC. Translating gives CASSSSGGGETQYF.

This chain uses TRBV6-1 with TRBJ1-2; TRBD1 matches at 8 bases. The CDR3 contains 14 residues. Germline V CDR1 and CDR2: MNHNS, SASEGT. The trim removed 10 bases at V and 3 bases at J, leaving 10 bases unmatched. CDR3 sequence: CATKQGVYDYGYTF. CDR3 DNA sequence: TGTGCCACCAAACAGGGGGTTTACGACTATGGCTACACCTTC.

This clone was seen once. The chain uses TRBV5-8 and TRBJ2-4; perhaps TRBD2 as D (5 bases). Between the trimmed V and J ends, which lost 4 bases and 6 bases, there was a span of 14 bases. From germline, CDR1 is SGHTS and CDR2 YDEGEE. This CDR3 comprises 14 residues. DNA of the CDR3: TGTGCCAGCAGCCTAGCCGGGGAAATAAACATTCAGTACTTC. Encoded protein: CASSLAGEINIQYF.

Only one count was recorded for this clone. This chain connects TRBV4-1 to TRBJ1-2; tentatively, D is TRBD1 (6 bases). Germline V gene data show CDR1 as MGHRA and CDR2 as YSYEKL. The V end was cut by 1 base, the J end by 8 bases, with 17 bases between. This CDR3 is built from 15 residues. This chain's CDR3 is CASSQAPRSQGGYTF. The DNA for the CDR3 is TGCGCCAGCAGCCAAGCCCCGAGGTCACAGGGAGGCTACACCTTC.

This clone was observed a handful of times. The J gene is TRBJ1-1, the V gene TRBV20-1; D is undetermined. Trimming took off 3 bases at V and 3 bases at J, with 5 bases between the two ends. Germline V gene data show CDR1 as DFQATT and CDR2 as SNEGSKA (reference sequence). The CDR3 is 11 residues long. CDR3 region: CSASGDTEAFF. CDR3 coding DNA: TGCAGTGCTAGTGGAGACACTGAAGCTTTCTTT.

The chain combines TRBV7-3 with TRBJ2-1; D is ambiguous. The V end was cut by 1 base, the J end by 9 bases, with 10 bases between. The germline gives CDR1 SGHTA, CDR2 FQGTGA. This CDR3 has 13 residues. CDR3 coding DNA: TGTGCCAGCAGCTTAAATCCTAGAGGTGAGCAGTTCTTC. As protein: CASSLNPRGEQFF.

V is TRBV30 and J is TRBJ1-2; the D gene is possibly TRBD1 (5 bases). The V gene's germline CDR1 is GTSNPN and CDR2 SVGIG (reference sequence). Trimming left V 2 bases short and J 7 bases short, with 14 bases between. The CDR3 length is 13 residues. CDR3 sequence reads: CAWSPGAARGYTF. The CDR3, as DNA: TGTGCCTGGAGTCCTGGGGCGGCTCGTGGCTACACCTTC.

V gene TRBV20-1 combines with J gene TRBJ1-1; D is uncertain. The CDR3 totals 11 residues. Germline lookup yields CDR1 DFQATT and CDR2 SNEGSKA (reference sequence). Between the trimmed V and J ends, which lost 4 bases and 5 bases, there was a span of 8 bases. The CDR3 sequence is CSAKLQTEAFF. The CDR3, as DNA: TGCAGTGCTAAGCTACAGACTGAAGCTTTCTTT.

V is TRBV19 and J is TRBJ2-1, with 10 bases fitting TRBD1. The germline gives CDR1 LNHDA, CDR2 SQIVND (reference sequence). The V gene end was trimmed by 7 bases and the J gene end by 6 bases; junction bases not matched to a gene: 3. The CDR3 is 13 residues long. In nucleotides, the CDR3 is TGTGCCAGTAAGGGACAGGGGTTCAATGAGCAGTTCTTC. Translated: CASKGQGFNEQFF. The full variable domain, its missing parts supplied by reference TRBV19 and TRBJ2-1, is DGGITQSPKYLFRKEGQNVTLSCEQNLNHDAMYWYRQDPGQGLRLIYYSQIVNDFQKGDIAEGYSVSREKKESFPLTVTSAQKNPTAFYLCASKGQGFNEQFFGPGTRLTVL.

The chain links TRBV6-5 to TRBJ1-2, with a tentative D call TRBD1 (6 bases). There are 11 residues in the CDR3. Germline CDR1 is MNHEY and CDR2 is SVGAGI. The V gene lost 8 bases and the J gene lost 7 bases, with 11 bases spanning the gap. Here the CDR3 reads CASRRGAGYTF. As DNA, the CDR3 is TGTGCCAGCCGCAGGGGCGCTGGCTACACCTTC.

In nucleotides, the CDR3 is TGTGCCAGCAGAGGGGCCACAGATACGCAGTATTTT. Its translation is CASRGATDTQYF. The chain couples TRBV2 to TRBJ2-3; D possibly corresponds to TRBD1 (5 bases). This CDR3 is 12 amino acids long. Germline CDR1 reads SNHLY; CDR2 reads FYNNEI. The V and J ends lost 6 bases and 2 bases respectively, with 6 bases between them. Supplemented by reference TRBV2 and TRBJ2-3, the full variable domain reads EPEVTQTPSHQVTQMGQEVILRCVPISNHLYFYWYRQILGQKVEFLVSFYNNEISEKSEIFDDQFSVERPDGSNFTLKIRSTKLEDSAMYFCASRGATDTQYFGPGTRLTVL.

V usage is TRBV18 and J usage is TRBJ1-1; 9 nucleotides align to TRBD1. Trimming removed 3 bases from V and 3 bases from J; junction bases left unmatched: 17. This CDR3 is 19 amino acids long. Germline values: CDR1 KGHSH, CDR2 LQKENI. CDR3 region: CASSPTRQGQGKGDTEAFF. Here the CDR3 DNA reads TGTGCCAGCTCACCCACCAGACAGGGACAGGGAAAAGGGGACACTGAAGCTTTCTTT.

The V and J genes are TRBV11-2 and TRBJ2-3; D uncertain. The ends were cut back, 4 bases at V and 8 bases at J, with 13 bases in the middle. There are 13 residues in the CDR3. Germline CDR1 and CDR2: SGHAT and FQNNGV. The CDR3 DNA is TGTGCCAGCAGCTCGCGACTCCCACCTACGCAGTATTTT. This gives the protein CASSSRLPPTQYF.

This clone has just one count. The J gene is TRBJ2-3, the V gene TRBV10-3; 9 bases are shared with TRBD2. The length of the CDR3 is 16 residues. J was trimmed by 2 bases and V by 6 bases; bases with no gene match: 9. Germline lookup yields CDR1 ENHRY and CDR2 SYGVKD. The CDR3: CAISPLERGVTDTQYF. The CDR3 coding sequence is TGTGCCATCAGCCCCCTCGAGCGGGGGGTCACAGATACGCAGTATTTT.

This clone was found once. V usage is TRBV7-6 and J usage is TRBJ1-5, with D possibly matching TRBD1 (5 bases). The CDR3 has 12 residues. V dropped 5 bases and J dropped 6 bases, with 8 bases sitting between them. Germline V gives CDR1 SGHVS, CDR2 FNYEAQ. The CDR3 DNA sequence: TGTGCCAGCAGCCAGGGAGGTCAGCCCCAGCATTTT. It translates to CASSQGGQPQHF. Combining the CDR3 with reference TRBV7-6 and TRBJ1-5 gives the whole variable domain GAGVSQSPRYKVTKRGQDVALRCDPISGHVSLYWYRQALGQGPEFLTYFNYEAQQDKSGLPNDRFSAERPEGSISTLTIQRTEQRDSAMYRCASSQGGQPQHFGDGTRLSIL.

The rearrangement links TRBV28 to TRBJ2-1, with TRBD2 identical over 10 bases. The CDR3 loop spans 16 amino acids. In germline, CDR1 is MDHEN, CDR2 SYDVKM. V lost 5 bases to trimming and J lost 0 bases; unmatched junction nucleotides: 4. Written as DNA, the CDR3 is TGTGCCAGCAGTCTAGCGGGGGCCGCCTCCTACAATGAGCAGTTCTTC. Its protein is CASSLAGAASYNEQFF. The entire variable domain, with the rest obtained from reference TRBV28 and TRBJ2-1, is as follows: DVKVTQSSRYLVKRTGEKVFLECVQDMDHENMFWYRQDPGLGLRLIYFSYDVKMKEKGDIPEGYSVSREKKERFSLILESASTNQTSMYLCASSLAGAASYNEQFFGPGTRLTVL.

The chain uses TRBV7-8 and TRBJ1-1; D is perhaps TRBD1 (6 bases). V shed 2 bases and J shed 6 bases, with 13 bases lying between them. This CDR3 is built from 14 residues. Germline V lookup: CDR1 SGHVS, CDR2 FQNEAQ. CDR3 nucleotide sequence: TGTGCCAGCAGCTTAAGGAATAAGGGGGCTGAAGCTTTCTTT. Its translation is CASSLRNKGAEAFF.

This clone was seen once. Other DNA sequences in this specimen translate into the identical CDR3. This chain joins TRBV4-1 and TRBJ1-2, with D hard to call. This CDR3 comprises 13 residues. V dropped 0 bases and J dropped 4 bases, with 6 bases sitting between them. Germline V gene lookup returns CDR1 MGHRA and CDR2 YSYEKL. CDR3 nucleotides: TGCGCCAGCAGCCAAGATCCAGGCTATGGCTACACCTTC. This sequence encodes CASSQDPGYGYTF.

CDR3 region: CAISEGGNNSPLHF. The CDR3, as DNA: TGTGCCATCAGTGAAGGCGGAAACAATTCACCCCTCCACTTT. The rearrangement joins TRBV10-3 to TRBJ1-6; D not certain. The ends were cut back, 3 bases at V and 7 bases at J, with 10 bases in the middle. The germline V gene has CDR1 ENHRY and CDR2 SYGVKD. The CDR3 extends over 14 amino acids.

This clone has a single count. V gene TRBV4-2 combines with J gene TRBJ2-3; the D gene is possibly TRBD1 (5 bases). This CDR3 contains 13 residues. Germline-derived CDR1 and CDR2 are LGHNA and YNFKEQ. Trimming left V 1 base short and J 10 bases short, with 12 bases between. The CDR3: CASSQGLQAPQYF. In nucleotides, the CDR3 is TGTGCCAGCAGCCAAGGCTTACAGGCCCCGCAGTATTTT.